This TCR beta chain was recovered during a study of blood T cell repertoires in COVID-19. Study overall: Spain, Italy and the United States supplied samples that represented acute and convalescent COVID-19. PBMCs, B-cell-depleted T cells, or T cells were the source of the cDNA or gDNA that made up the material.

Per the original data handling: Amplifying reference gene primers gave estimates of nucleated cell counts. Method: immunoSEQ multiplex PCR; TCRdb's copy keeps in-frame clones and lacks some. For V, J and clone size, that table is used; D and trimming come from the DNA. The table includes some 200,000 clones, about 80% detected once. The CDR3 is made up of 21 amino acids. V was clipped by 0 bases and J by 3 bases; unmatched bases: 18. The germline CDR1 and CDR2 sequences are MGHRA and YSYEKL. Sequenced sample: peripheral blood. This clonotype was obtained from a human donor with acute or convalescent COVID-19. The donor label of this sample is uncertain. This sequence joins TRBV4-1 and TRBJ2-5; 11 bases line up with TRBD2. The CDR3 region is CASSQESVRASGGRSKETQYF. CDR3 nucleotide sequence: TGCGCCAGCAGCCAAGAATCTGTGCGGGCTAGCGGGGGGCGTTCCAAAGAGACCCAGTACTTC.